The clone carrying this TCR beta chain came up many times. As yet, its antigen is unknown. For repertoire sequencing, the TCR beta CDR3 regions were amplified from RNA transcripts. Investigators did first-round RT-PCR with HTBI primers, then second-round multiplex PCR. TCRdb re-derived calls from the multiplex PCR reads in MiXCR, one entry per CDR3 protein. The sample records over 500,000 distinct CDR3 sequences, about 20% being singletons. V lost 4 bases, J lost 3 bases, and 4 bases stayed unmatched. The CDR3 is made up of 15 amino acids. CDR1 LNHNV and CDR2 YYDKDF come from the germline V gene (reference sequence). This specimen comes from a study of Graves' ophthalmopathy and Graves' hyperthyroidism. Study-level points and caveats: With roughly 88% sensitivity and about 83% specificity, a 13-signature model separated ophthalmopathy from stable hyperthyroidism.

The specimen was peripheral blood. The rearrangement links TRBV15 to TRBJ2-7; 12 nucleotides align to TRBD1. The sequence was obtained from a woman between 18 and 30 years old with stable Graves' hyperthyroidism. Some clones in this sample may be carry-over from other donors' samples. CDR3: CATSKGTGGIYEQYF. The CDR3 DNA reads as TGTGCCACCAGCAAAGGGACAGGGGGCATCTACGAGCAGTACTTC. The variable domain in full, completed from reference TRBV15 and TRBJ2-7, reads DAMVIQNPRYQVTQFGKPVTLSCSQTLNHNVMYWYQQKSSQAPKLLFHYYDKDFNNEADTPDNFQSRRPNTSFCFLDIRSPGLGDTAMYLCATSKGTGGIYEQYFGPGTRLTVT.